The text below deals with one TCR beta chain. A few counts support this clonotype. Its target antigen remains unknown. The sample holds no much larger clone one base away, and base qualities are not on file. Receptors were amplified or captured by 5' RACE. Reads for this sample came from an Illumina HiSeq 2000. A universal primer binding site was added through template switching, and the final cDNA carried a unique molecular identifier so that TCR cDNA molecules could be counted accurately. First-strand cDNA for TCR alpha and beta chains was synthesized from specific primers in the conserved constant-segment region. To control for contamination, every cDNA library carried two barcodes: a SMART-Mk sample barcode plus Illumina barcodes. Two successive PCR steps introduced TruSeq adapter sequences along with Illumina sample barcodes. The Illumina HiSeq platform was used with custom primers to sequence TCR alpha and beta cDNA libraries. On the authors' methods: Unique molecular identifiers were extracted from raw reads with MiGEC, and CDR3 positions were determined with MiXCR. Recombination models were inferred per individual with the repgenHMM and IGoR tools using an EM algorithm. Shared clonotypes were analyzed with the tcR package in R, and sharing was normalized by the product of cloneset sizes. To study raw recombination free of thymic and clonal selection effects, out-of-frame nonproductive sequences were analyzed. Using fastp trimming at Q25 and MiXCR clonotype assembly, TCRdb reanalyzed the public sequencing data and kept in-frame beta chains. Rows with a matching CDR3 protein are joined into one entry that keeps the most common DNA and genes. TCRdb's processing, not the authors' own work, is the source of the V and J calls. Counted in this sample were approximately 470,000 distinct CDR3 sequences; more than 13% of them appeared once. In total, the top ten clones hold about 0.52% of the sample.

This sample was taken from a study of identical twins listed by TCRdb under 2016. General notes on the study: TCR alpha and beta repertoires from monozygotic twins, unrelated adults of various ages and cord blood were deep-sequenced to test whether fetal clonotypes persist. Replicate twin experiments were performed at different times using different library preparation protocols to rule out contamination. General findings and caveats noted by the study authors: Because the same donors could not be followed over many years, the conclusions relied on cross-sectional statistical analysis. Invariant T cells such as MAIT and iNKT could partly confound zero-insertion analyses, although diverse VJ usage argued against such confounding for most clonotypes. Fewer insertions were carried by abundant cord blood beta clonotypes; a weaker similar trend was observed in young adult naive repertoires, while no such trend was observed in memory repertoires. In monozygotic twins, recombination models systematically underestimated out-of-frame TCR alpha sharing, but the models matched the sharing seen between unrelated individuals. A weaker excess of twin sharing was found in beta out-of-frame sequences because the signal-to-noise ratio was lowered by fewer shared sequences. Out-of-frame TCR alpha sequences shared between twins showed an excess of low generation-probability sequences compared with coincidental sharing between unrelated individuals.

Every donor was a healthy Caucasian. The twin cohort comprised three pairs of female monozygotic twins, all aged roughly 18 to 30 years. Positive isolation kits from Invitrogen were used to isolate the CD4+ and CD8+ T cell populations. The V end gives up 4 bases and the J end 2 bases, leaving 6 bases in the junction not matched to a gene. From a lookup of the germline V gene, CDR1 and CDR2 are SGHVS and FQNEAQ. Its CDR3 holds 15 amino acids, cysteine through phenylalanine. The sequence is cut down to CDR3 DNA, 45 bases in frame from base 1. The same sample was also studied in work on yellow fever vaccine responses in identical twins. As that second paper reports: According to the authors, the vaccine-induced T cell response in identical twins seemed to be partly convergent and partly specific to each individual. The study precisely tracked vaccine-responding T cell clones in identical twins.

This sequence uses TRBV7-8 and TRBJ2-7; 9 of the junction bases match TRBD1. The source is a woman aged 18-29 years in good health. Sequenced input: CD4+ T cells sorted from blood. The bases read TGTGCCAGCAGCTCCCGACAGGGGGGGCCCTACGAGCAGTACTTC. This sequence encodes CASSSRQGGPYEQYF. The CDR3 plus the reference TRBV7-8 and TRBJ2-7 genes for the other parts give the full variable domain: GAGVSQSPRYKVAKRGQDVALRCDPISGHVSLFWYQQALGQGPEFLTYFQNEAQLDKSGLPSDRFFAERPEGSVSTLKIQRTQQEDSAVYLCASSSRQGGPYEQYFGPGTRLTVT.